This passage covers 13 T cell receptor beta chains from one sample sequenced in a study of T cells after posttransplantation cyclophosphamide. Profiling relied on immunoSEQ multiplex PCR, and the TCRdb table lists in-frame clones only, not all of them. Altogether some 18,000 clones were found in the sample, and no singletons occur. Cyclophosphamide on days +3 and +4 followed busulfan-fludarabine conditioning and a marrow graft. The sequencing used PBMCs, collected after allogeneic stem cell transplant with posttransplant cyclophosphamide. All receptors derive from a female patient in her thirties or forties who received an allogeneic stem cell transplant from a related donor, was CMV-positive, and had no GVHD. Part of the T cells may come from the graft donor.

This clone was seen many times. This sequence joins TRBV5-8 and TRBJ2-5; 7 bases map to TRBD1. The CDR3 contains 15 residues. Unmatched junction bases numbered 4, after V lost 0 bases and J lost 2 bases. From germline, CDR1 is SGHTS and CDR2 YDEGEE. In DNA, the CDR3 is TGTGCCAGCAGCTTGGGGACAGGCGTTCAAGAGACCCAGTACTTC. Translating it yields CASSLGTGVQETQYF.

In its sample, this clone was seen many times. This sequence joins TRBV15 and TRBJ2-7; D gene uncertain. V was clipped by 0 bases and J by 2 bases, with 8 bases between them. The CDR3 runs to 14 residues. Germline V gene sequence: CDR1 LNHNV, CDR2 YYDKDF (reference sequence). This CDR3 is CATSREERAYEQYF. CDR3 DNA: TGTGCCACCAGCAGAGAGGAACGGGCCTACGAGCAGTACTTC.

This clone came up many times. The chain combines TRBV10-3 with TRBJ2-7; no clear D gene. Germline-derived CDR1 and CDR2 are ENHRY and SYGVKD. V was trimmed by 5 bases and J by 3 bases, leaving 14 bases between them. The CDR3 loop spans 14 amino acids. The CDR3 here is CAISSAGIFYEQYF. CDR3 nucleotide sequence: TGTGCCATCAGTTCGGCAGGAATATTCTACGAGCAGTACTTC.

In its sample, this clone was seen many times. The CDR3 coding sequence is TGTGCCAGCAGTCCGAGACAGGGTAGGCAGTTCTTC. It is translated as CASSPRQGRQFF. J is TRBJ2-1 and V is TRBV27, with 7 positions matching TRBD1. With V trimmed by 5 bases and J by 12 bases, 7 bases remained unmatched. CDR3 size: 12 residues. Germline V gives CDR1 MNHEY, CDR2 SMNVEV (reference sequence).

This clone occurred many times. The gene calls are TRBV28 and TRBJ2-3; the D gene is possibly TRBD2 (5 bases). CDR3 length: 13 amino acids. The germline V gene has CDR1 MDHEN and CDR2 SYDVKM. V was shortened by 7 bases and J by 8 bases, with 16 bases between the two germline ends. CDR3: CASTSRQTTTQYF. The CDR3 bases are TGTGCCAGCACCTCCCGCCAGACTACTACGCAGTATTTT. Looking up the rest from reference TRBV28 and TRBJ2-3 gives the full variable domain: DVKVTQSSRYLVKRTGEKVFLECVQDMDHENMFWYRQDPGLGLRLIYFSYDVKMKEKGDIPEGYSVSREKKERFSLILESASTNQTSMYLCASTSRQTTTQYFGPGTRLTVL.

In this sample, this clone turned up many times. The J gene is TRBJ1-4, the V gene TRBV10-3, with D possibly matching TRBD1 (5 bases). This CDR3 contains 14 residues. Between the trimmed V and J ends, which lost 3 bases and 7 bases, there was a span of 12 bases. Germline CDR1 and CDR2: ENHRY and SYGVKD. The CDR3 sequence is CAISDLGRGEKLFF. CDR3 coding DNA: TGTGCCATCAGTGACTTGGGGCGCGGTGAAAAACTGTTTTTT.

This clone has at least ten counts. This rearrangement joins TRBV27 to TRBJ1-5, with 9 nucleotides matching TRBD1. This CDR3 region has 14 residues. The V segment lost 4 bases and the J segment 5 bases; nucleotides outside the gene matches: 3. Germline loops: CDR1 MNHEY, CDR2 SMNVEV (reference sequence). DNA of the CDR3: TGTGCCAGCAGTTCGGGACAGGGATATCAGCCCCAGCATTTT. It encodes CASSSGQGYQPQHF.

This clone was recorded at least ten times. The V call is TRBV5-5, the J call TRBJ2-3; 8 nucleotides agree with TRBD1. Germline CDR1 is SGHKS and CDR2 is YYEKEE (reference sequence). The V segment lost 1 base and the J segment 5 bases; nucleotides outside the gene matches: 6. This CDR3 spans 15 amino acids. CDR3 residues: CASSLPGGGIDTQYF. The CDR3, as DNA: TGTGCCAGCAGCTTGCCAGGGGGCGGGATAGATACGCAGTATTTT.

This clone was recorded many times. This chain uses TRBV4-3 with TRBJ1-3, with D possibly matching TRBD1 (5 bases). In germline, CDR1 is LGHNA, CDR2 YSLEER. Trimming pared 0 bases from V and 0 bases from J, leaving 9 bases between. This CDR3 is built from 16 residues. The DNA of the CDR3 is TGCGCCAGCAGCCAAGATCGGGGGACCTCTGGAAACACCATATATTTT. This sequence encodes CASSQDRGTSGNTIYF.

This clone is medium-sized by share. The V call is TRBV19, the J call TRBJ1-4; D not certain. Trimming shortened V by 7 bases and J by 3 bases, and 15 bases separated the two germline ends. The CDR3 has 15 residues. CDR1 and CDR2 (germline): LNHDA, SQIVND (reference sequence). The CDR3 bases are TGTGCCAGTAAAAAGGGAGGAAACTCTAATGAAAAACTGTTTTTT. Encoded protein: CASKKGGNSNEKLFF. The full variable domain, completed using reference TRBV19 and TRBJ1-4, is DGGITQSPKYLFRKEGQNVTLSCEQNLNHDAMYWYRQDPGQGLRLIYYSQIVNDFQKGDIAEGYSVSREKKESFPLTVTSAQKNPTAFYLCASKKGGNSNEKLFFGSGTQLSVL.

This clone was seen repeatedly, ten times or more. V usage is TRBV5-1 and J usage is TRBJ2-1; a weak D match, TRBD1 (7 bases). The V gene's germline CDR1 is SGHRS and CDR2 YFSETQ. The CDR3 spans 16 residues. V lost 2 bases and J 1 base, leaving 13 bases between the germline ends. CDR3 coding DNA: TGCGCCAGCAGCTTAGGAGGGGGCGCGTCCTACAATGAGCAGTTCTTC. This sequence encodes CASSLGGGASYNEQFF. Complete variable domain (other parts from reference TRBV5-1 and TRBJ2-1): KAGVTQTPRYLIKTRGQQVTLSCSPISGHRSVSWYQQTPGQGLQFLFEYFSETQRNKGNFPGRFSGRQFSNSRSEMNVSTLELGDSALYLCASSLGGGASYNEQFFGPGTRLTVL.

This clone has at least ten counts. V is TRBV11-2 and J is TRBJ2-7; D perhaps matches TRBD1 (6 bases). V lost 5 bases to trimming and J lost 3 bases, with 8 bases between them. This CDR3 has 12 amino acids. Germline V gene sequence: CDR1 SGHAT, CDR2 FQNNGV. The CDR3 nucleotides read TGTGCCAGCAGCCGGGGACACTACGAGCAGTACTTC. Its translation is CASSRGHYEQYF.

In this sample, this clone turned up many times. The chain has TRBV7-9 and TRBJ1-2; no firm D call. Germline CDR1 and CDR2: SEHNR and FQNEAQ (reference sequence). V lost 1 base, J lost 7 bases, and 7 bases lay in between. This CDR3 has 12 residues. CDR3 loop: CASSLDWLGYTF. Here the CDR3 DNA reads TGTGCCAGCAGCTTAGATTGGCTTGGCTACACCTTC.